The 15 T cell receptor beta chains below come from one sample, sequenced in a study of OX40 agonist ivuxolimab in advanced cancers. Produced via immunoSEQ multiplex PCR; TCRdb's table is partial and in-frame only. Here the sample spans about 25,000 clones, 80% to 90% being singletons. The sample consisted of CD4+ or CD8+ T cells sorted from blood, taken in a trial of the OX40 agonist ivuxolimab. Receptor source: an adult with an advanced solid tumor such as melanoma, head and neck, liver or kidney cancer.

This chain links TRBV6-5 with TRBJ1-1; possible D gene TRBD1, 6 bases. Trimming cost V 6 bases and J 4 bases, with 12 bases left between them. CDR3 length: 13 residues. The germline V gene encodes CDR1 MNHEY and CDR2 SVGAGI. The CDR3 nucleotides are TGTGCCAGCAGCGATAGGGGGATCACTGAAGCTTTCTTT. Translation gives CASSDRGITEAFF.

The chain recombines TRBV5-1 with TRBJ2-2; D is ambiguous. This CDR3 has 12 amino acids. Trimming left V 6 bases short and J 4 bases short, with 7 bases between. In germline, CDR1 is SGHRS, CDR2 YFSETQ. The CDR3 loop is CASIGFTGELFF. CDR3 nucleotide sequence: TGCGCCAGCATAGGGTTCACCGGGGAGCTGTTTTTT.

V usage is TRBV9 and J usage is TRBJ2-7; D is perhaps TRBD2 (6 bases). The CDR3 contains 14 residues. V lost 0 bases and J lost 5, with 12 bases in between. Germline CDR1 reads SGDLS; CDR2 reads YYNGEE. This chain's CDR3 is CASSVGLAWNEQYF. The CDR3 DNA reads as TGTGCCAGCAGCGTAGGGCTAGCGTGGAACGAGCAGTACTTC.

The gene calls are TRBV5-6 and TRBJ2-3; 7 bases are a match to TRBD1. CDR3 length: 14 residues. V trimming: 4 bases; J trimming: 3 bases; junction bases outside the gene matches: 5. CDR1 and CDR2 from the germline V gene are SGHDT and YYEEEE. CDR3 region: CASSGGQRTDTQYF. In nucleotides, the CDR3 is TGTGCCAGCAGCGGGGGACAGAGGACAGATACGCAGTATTTT.

The rearrangement links TRBV7-8 to TRBJ1-4, with 8 bases that match TRBD1. This CDR3 is built from 16 residues. With V trimmed by 5 bases and J by 8 bases, 13 bases remained unmatched. The germline V gene encodes CDR1 SGHVS and CDR2 FQNEAQ. CDR3 sequence (DNA): TGTGCCAGCAGCCCAGCCTATACAGGGGGAACGGAAAAACTGTTTTTT. Translating it yields CASSPAYTGGTEKLFF.

In DNA, the CDR3 is TGTGCCAGCAGCGTGGGACAGGGGGCGTACAATGAGCAGTTCTTC. It encodes CASSVGQGAYNEQFF. J is TRBJ2-1 and V is TRBV2; 12 nucleotides match TRBD1. The CDR3 contains 15 residues. Germline V gives CDR1 SNHLY, CDR2 FYNNEI. The ends lost 6 bases at V and 4 bases at J; junction bases unmatched: 4. Using reference TRBV2 and TRBJ2-1 for the parts outside the CDR3, the full variable domain is EPEVTQTPSHQVTQMGQEVILRCVPISNHLYFYWYRQILGQKVEFLVSFYNNEISEKSEIFDDQFSVERPDGSNFTLKIRSTKLEDSAMYFCASSVGQGAYNEQFFGPGTRLTVL.

This chain links TRBV27 with TRBJ1-1; 7 nucleotides line up with TRBD1. V was clipped by 3 bases and J by 1 base; unmatched bases: 5. Per the germline V gene, CDR1 is MNHEY and CDR2 is SMNVEV (reference sequence). The CDR3 is made up of 15 amino acids. The CDR3 sequence is CASSLTRGGNTEAFF. CDR3 in DNA: TGTGCCAGCAGTTTGACCAGGGGGGGGAACACTGAAGCTTTCTTT.

This chain joins TRBV4-1 and TRBJ2-1; 10 bases match TRBD2. V was clipped by 3 bases and J by 8 bases; unmatched bases: 7. The CDR3 is 15 residues long. Per germline, CDR1 MGHRA and CDR2 YSYEKL. The CDR3 spells CASSHPSGSIDEQFF. CDR3 DNA: TGCGCCAGCAGCCACCCTAGCGGGAGTATAGATGAGCAGTTCTTC.

The V gene is TRBV14, the J gene TRBJ2-7, with D possibly matching TRBD2 (6 bases). V shed 1 base and J shed 7 bases, with 23 bases lying between them. The germline CDR1 and CDR2 sequences are SGHDN and FVKESK. The CDR3 totals 17 residues. The CDR3 DNA sequence: TGTGCCAGCAGCCAAGCCGGGACCCTCCGGGACTCAGGGGAGCAGTACTTC. Its protein product is CASSQAGTLRDSGEQYF.

The gene calls are TRBV6-1 and TRBJ1-1; D remains ambiguous. The CDR3 is 14 residues long. Trimming stripped 6 bases from V and 5 bases from J, with 16 bases between. Germline V gives CDR1 MNHNS, CDR2 SASEGT. CDR3 coding DNA: TGTGCCAGCAGCGTGACTCCTAGGAGAACTGAAGCTTTCTTT. Translating gives CASSVTPRRTEAFF.

The chain is built from TRBV5-1 and TRBJ2-2; D not certain. The CDR3 extends over 18 amino acids. Trimming removed 3 bases at V and 0 bases at J, with 18 bases between. The V gene's germline CDR1 is SGHRS and CDR2 YFSETQ. The CDR3 bases are TGCGCCAGCAGCTCCCTGTCAGCGCCTTACTCGAACACCGGGGAGCTGTTTTTT. Translated: CASSSLSAPYSNTGELFF.

This chain joins TRBV7-9 and TRBJ2-1; 9 positions agree with TRBD2. The length of the CDR3 is 16 residues. The germline CDR1 and CDR2 sequences are SEHNR and FQNEAQ (reference sequence). V trimming: 4 bases; J trimming: 8 bases; junction bases outside the gene matches: 12. CDR3 in amino acids: CASSSSGLAWVDEQFF. In nucleotides, the CDR3 is TGTGCCAGCAGCTCTTCGGGACTAGCTTGGGTCGATGAGCAGTTCTTC.

The chain is built from TRBV2 and TRBJ2-3; 8 nucleotides line up with TRBD1. Per the germline V gene, CDR1 is SNHLY and CDR2 is FYNNEI. The CDR3 spans 18 residues. J lost 4 bases, V lost 2 bases, and 14 bases had no gene match. CDR3 nucleotides: TGTGCCAGCAGTGAATGGTTTTTTCTGGCGGGACAGGCAGATACGCAGTATTTT. Its protein product is CASSEWFFLAGQADTQYF.

V is TRBV7-9 and J is TRBJ2-1; 8 nucleotides line up with TRBD2. J was trimmed by 9 bases and V by 8 bases; bases with no gene match: 6. Germline CDR1 is SEHNR and CDR2 is FQNEAQ (reference sequence). This CDR3 region has 12 residues. In DNA form, the CDR3 reads TGTGCCAGCTGGACTAGCATAGGTGAGCAGTTCTTC. Translation gives CASWTSIGEQFF.

The chain recombines TRBV30 with TRBJ2-2; no definite D call. The V gene's germline CDR1 is GTSNPN and CDR2 SVGIG (reference sequence). The CDR3 is 12 amino acids. Trimming shortened V by 4 bases and J by 8 bases, and 11 bases separated the two germline ends. CDR3 loop: CAWTENGGELFF. The CDR3 DNA is TGTGCCTGGACCGAAAACGGGGGGGAGCTGTTTTTT.